The 3 T cell receptor beta chains presented below share a single source sample, sequenced in a study of PD-L1 blockade in urothelial cancer. Time point defined: pretreatment peripheral blood. Assay used: immunoSEQ multiplex PCR; TCRdb lists only in-frame clones, some missing. The table has 70,000 to 75,000 clones, 75% to 90% seen once. Material: PBMCs, obtained around atezolizumab (anti-PD-L1) treatment. The receptors were gathered from a man between 65 and 79 years old with urothelial cancer.

The chain recombines TRBV6-5 with TRBJ2-2; maybe TRBD1 (5 bases). This CDR3 spans 15 amino acids. V dropped 6 bases and J dropped 2 bases, with 13 bases sitting between them. Germline V gives CDR1 MNHEY, CDR2 SVGAGI. The DNA for the CDR3 is TGTGCCAGCAGAACTACAGGAGTTAACACCGGGGAGCTGTTTTTT. As protein: CASRTTGVNTGELFF.

The J gene is TRBJ2-3, the V gene TRBV9; no clear D. Per germline, CDR1 SGDLS and CDR2 YYNGEE. The germline V and J ends were trimmed by 0 bases and 4 bases, with 6 bases remaining between them. The CDR3 has 13 amino acids. In nucleotides, the CDR3 is TGTGCCAGCAGCGTAGTTCCGTCAGATACGCAGTATTTT. Translating gives CASSVVPSDTQYF.

The CDR3 reads CASTSRGEKLFF. The CDR3 DNA reads as TGTGCCAGCACCTCTCGGGGTGAAAAACTGTTTTTT. The chain carries TRBV11-2 and TRBJ1-4; the D is unclear. Germline CDR1 SGHAT, CDR2 FQNNGV. The V gene lost 7 bases and the J gene lost 7 bases, with 10 bases spanning the gap. The CDR3 runs 12 residues.